The present T cell receptor (beta chain) was sequenced within a study of post-analysis software for immune sequencing data. Every TCR beta cDNA library bore unique molecular identifiers. TCRdb analysed the PCR reads with MiXCR anew, one entry per CDR3 protein. The sample includes 740,000 or so distinct CDR3 sequences, around 50% of them seen just once. Sequenced material: blood. This sequence was found in a girl aged 10-17 years with multiple sclerosis.

CDR3 loop: CSARVGTYTEAFF. As DNA, the CDR3 is TGCAGTGCTAGAGTAGGAACCTACACTGAAGCTTTCTTT. The genes are TRBV20-1 and TRBJ1-1, with no clear D. The ends were cut back, 1 base at V and 3 bases at J, with 9 bases in the middle. The CDR3 sequence is 13 residues long. Germline V lookup: CDR1 DFQATT, CDR2 SNEGSKA (reference sequence).